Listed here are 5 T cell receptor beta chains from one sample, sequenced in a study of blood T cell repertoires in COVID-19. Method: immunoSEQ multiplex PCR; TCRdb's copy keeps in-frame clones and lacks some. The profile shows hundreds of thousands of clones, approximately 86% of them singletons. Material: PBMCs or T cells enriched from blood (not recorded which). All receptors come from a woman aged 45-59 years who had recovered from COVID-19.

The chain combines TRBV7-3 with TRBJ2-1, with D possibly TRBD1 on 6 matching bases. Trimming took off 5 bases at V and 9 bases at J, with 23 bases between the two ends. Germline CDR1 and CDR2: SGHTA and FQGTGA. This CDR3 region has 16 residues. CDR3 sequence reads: CASSLVAGAPGSEQFF. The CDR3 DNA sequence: TGTGCCAGCAGCCTCGTCGCAGGGGCCCCTGGGAGTGAGCAGTTCTTC.

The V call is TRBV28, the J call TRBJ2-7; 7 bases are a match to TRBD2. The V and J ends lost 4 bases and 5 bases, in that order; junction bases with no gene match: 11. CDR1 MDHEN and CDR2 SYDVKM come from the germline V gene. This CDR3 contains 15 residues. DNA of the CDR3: TGTGCCAGCAGTTCACCCAGGGAGGGTTTGGACGAGCAGTACTTC. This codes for CASSSPREGLDEQYF.

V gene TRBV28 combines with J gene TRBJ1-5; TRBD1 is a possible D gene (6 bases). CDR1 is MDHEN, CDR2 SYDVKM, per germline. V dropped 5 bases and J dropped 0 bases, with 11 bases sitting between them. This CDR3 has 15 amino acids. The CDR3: CASSLRTASNQPQHF. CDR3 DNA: TGTGCCAGCAGTCTAAGGACAGCTAGCAATCAGCCCCAGCATTTT.

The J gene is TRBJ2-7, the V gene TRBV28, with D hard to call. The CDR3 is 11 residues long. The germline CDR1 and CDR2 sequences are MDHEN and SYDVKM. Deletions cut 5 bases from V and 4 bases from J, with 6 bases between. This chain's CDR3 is CASSARYEQYF. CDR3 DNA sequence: TGTGCCAGCAGTGCCCGGTACGAGCAGTACTTC.

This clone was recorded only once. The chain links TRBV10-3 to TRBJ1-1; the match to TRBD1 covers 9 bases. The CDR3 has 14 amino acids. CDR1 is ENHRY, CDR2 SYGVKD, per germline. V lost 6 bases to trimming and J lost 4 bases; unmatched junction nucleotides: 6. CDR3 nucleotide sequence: TGTGCCATCAGCCCTGTGACAGGGGGCACTGAAGCTTTCTTT. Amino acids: CAISPVTGGTEAFF.